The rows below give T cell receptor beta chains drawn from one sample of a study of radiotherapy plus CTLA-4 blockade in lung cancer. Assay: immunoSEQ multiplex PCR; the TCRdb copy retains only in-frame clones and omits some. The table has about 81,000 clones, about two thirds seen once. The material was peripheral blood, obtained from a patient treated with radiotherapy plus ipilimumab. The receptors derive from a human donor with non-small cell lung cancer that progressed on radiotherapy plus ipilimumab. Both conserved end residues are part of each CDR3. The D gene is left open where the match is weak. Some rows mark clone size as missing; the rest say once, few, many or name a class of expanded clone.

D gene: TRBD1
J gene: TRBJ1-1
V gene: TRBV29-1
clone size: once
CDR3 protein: CSVVSRPPGGRAFF
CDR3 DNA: TGCAGCGTTGTTTCCAGACCCCCAGGGGGACGAGCTTTCTTT

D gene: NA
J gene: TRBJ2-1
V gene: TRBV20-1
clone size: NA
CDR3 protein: CSARDSCEQFF
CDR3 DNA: TGCAGTGCTAGAGATAGCTGTGAGCAGTTCTTC

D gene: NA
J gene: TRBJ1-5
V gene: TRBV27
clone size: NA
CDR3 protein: CASSSSIFGYQPQHF
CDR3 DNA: TGTGCCAGCAGTTCGTCCATTTTCGGTTATCAGCCCCAGCATTTT

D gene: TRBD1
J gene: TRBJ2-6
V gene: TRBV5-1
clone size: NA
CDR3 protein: CASSSLTGGSSGANVLTF
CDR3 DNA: TGCGCCAGCAGCTCACTGACAGGGGGAAGTTCCGGGGCCAACGTCCTGACTTTC

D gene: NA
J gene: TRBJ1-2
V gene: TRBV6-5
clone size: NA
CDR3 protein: CASTRAGFEYGYTF
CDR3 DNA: TGTGCCAGCACCCGGGCAGGGTTCGAGTATGGCTACACCTTC

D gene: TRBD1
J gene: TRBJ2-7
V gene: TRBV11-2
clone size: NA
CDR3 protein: CASSLVMGQGAAYEQYF
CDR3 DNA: TGTGCCAGCAGCTTAGTGATGGGACAGGGGGCTGCCTACGAGCAGTACTTC

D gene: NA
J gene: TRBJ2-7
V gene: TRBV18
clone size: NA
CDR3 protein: CASSSSGTPASEQYF
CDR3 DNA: TGTGCCAGCTCGTCCTCCGGGACCCCAGCGAGCGAGCAGTACTTC

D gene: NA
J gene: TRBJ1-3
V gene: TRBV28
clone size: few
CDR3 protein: CASKRGTGGNTIYF
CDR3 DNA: TGTGCCAGCAAACGGGGAACAGGGGGAAACACCATATATTTT

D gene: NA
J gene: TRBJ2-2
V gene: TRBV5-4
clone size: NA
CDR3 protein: CASSRTVMTTGELFF
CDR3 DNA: TGTGCCAGCAGCCGAACAGTGATGACCACCGGGGAGCTGTTTTTT

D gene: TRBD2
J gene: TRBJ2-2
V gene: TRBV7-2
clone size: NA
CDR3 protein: CASSLYLAAGVGELFF
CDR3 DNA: TGTGCCAGCAGCTTATATCTGGCGGCGGGAGTCGGGGAGCTGTTTTTT

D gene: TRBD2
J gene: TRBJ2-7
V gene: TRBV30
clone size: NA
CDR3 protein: CAWSVRGLAVYEQYF
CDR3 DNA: TGTGCCTGGAGTGTACGGGGACTAGCTGTTTACGAGCAGTACTTC

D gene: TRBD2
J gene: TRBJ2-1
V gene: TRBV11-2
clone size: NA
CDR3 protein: CASSSLGLAGIDEQFF
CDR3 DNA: TGTGCCAGCAGCTCCCTCGGACTAGCGGGGATAGATGAGCAGTTCTTC

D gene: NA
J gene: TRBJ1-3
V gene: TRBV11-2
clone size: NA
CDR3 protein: CASSSSPGSGNTIYF
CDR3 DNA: TGTGCCAGCAGCTCCTCCCCGGGCTCTGGAAACACCATATATTTT

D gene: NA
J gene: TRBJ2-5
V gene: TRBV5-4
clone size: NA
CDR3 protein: CASSLDGETQYF
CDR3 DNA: TGTGCCAGCAGCTTGGACGGGGAGACCCAGTACTTC

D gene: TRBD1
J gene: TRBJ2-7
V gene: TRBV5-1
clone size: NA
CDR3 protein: CASSVGQGPTYEQYF
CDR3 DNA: TGCGCCAGCAGCGTGGGACAGGGACCGACCTACGAGCAGTACTTC

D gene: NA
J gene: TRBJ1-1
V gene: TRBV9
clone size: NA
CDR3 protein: CASSGDTEAFF
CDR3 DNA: TGTGCCAGCAGCGGGGACACTGAAGCTTTCTTT

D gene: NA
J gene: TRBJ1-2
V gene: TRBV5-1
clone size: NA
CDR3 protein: CASTSMDGQAGYTF
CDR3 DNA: TGCGCCAGCACGTCAATGGACGGCCAGGCTGGCTACACCTTC

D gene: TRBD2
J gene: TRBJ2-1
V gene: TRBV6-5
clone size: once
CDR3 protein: CASRTKAGGVNEQFF
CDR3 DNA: TGTGCCAGCAGGACCAAAGCGGGAGGAGTCAATGAGCAGTTCTTC

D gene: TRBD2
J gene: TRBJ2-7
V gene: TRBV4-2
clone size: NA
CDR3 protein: CASSQEGAGGSYEQYF
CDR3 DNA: TGTGCCAGCAGCCAAGAAGGTGCGGGAGGGTCCTACGAGCAGTACTTC

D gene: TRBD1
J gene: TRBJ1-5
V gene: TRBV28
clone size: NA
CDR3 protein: CASSTGVASNQPQHF
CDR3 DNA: TGTGCCAGCAGTACAGGGGTAGCGAGCAATCAGCCCCAGCATTTT

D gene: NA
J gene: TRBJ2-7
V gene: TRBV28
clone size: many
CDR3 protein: CASSLSGEYEQYF
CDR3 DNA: TGTGCCAGCAGTTTATCCGGGGAGTACGAGCAGTACTTC

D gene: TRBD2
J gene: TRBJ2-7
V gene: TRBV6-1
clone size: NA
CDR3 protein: CASSGLAGPPYEQYF
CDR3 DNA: TGTGCCAGCAGCGGACTAGCGGGACCCCCCTACGAGCAGTACTTC

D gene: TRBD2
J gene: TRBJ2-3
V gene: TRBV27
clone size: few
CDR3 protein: CASSERDITDTQYF
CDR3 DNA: TGTGCCAGCTCCGAGCGGGATATCACAGATACGCAGTATTTT

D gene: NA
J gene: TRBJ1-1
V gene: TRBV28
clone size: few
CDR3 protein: CASSPMGYGEAFF
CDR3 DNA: TGTGCCAGCAGTCCCATGGGGTATGGTGAAGCTTTCTTT

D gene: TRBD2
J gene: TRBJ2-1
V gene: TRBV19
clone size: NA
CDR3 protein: CASSPLAERYNEQFF
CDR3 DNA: TGTGCCAGTAGTCCCCTAGCGGAAAGGTACAATGAGCAGTTCTTC

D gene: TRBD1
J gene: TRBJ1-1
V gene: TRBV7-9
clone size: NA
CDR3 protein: CASSLGQGSEAFF
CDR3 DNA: TGTGCCAGCAGCTTGGGACAGGGCTCTGAAGCTTTCTTT

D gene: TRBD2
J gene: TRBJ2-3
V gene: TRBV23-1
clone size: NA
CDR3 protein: CASSSSGRVAADTQYF
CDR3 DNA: TGCGCCAGCAGTTCGAGCGGGAGGGTTGCCGCAGATACGCAGTATTTT

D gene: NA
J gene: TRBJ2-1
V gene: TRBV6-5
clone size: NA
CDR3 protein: CASSYPRGVYNEQFF
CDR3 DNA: TGTGCCAGCAGTTACCCTCGTGGGGTATACAATGAGCAGTTCTTC

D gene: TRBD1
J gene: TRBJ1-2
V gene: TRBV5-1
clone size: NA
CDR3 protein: CASSLEAGGYGYTF
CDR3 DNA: TGCGCCAGCAGCTTGGAAGCAGGGGGCTATGGCTACACCTTC

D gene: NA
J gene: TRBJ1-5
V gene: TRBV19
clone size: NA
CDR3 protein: CASSKGEGRGSHQPQHF
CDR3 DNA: TGTGCCAGTAGTAAGGGGGAGGGGAGAGGCTCACATCAGCCCCAGCATTTT

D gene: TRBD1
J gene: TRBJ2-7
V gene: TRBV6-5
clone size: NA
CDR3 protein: CASSSADRGPYEQYF
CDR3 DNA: TGTGCCAGCAGTTCCGCGGACAGGGGGCCTTACGAGCAGTACTTC

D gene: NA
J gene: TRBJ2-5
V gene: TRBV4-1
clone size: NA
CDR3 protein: CASSQGFQETQYF
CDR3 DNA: TGCGCCAGCAGCCAGGGGTTCCAAGAGACCCAGTACTTC

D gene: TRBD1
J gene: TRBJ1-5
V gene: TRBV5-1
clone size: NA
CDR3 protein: CASSRTGAPDQPLHF
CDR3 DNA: TGCGCCAGCAGCCGTACAGGGGCCCCGGATCAGCCCCTGCATTTT

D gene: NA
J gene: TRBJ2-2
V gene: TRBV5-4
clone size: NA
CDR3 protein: CASSLVHLGNTGELFF
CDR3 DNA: TGTGCCAGCAGCTTGGTTCATCTGGGAAACACCGGGGAGCTGTTTTTT

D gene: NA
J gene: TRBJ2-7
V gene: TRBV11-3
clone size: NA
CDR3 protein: CASSSLGAGNTYEQYF
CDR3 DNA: TGTGCCAGCAGCTCTTTGGGGGCAGGAAACACCTACGAGCAGTACTTC

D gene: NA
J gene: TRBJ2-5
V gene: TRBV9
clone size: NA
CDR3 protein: CASSVVAGSQETQYF
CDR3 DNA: TGTGCCAGCAGCGTAGTGGCAGGGAGTCAGGAGACCCAGTACTTC

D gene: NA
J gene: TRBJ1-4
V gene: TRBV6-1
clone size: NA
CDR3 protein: CASALRGGDEKLFF
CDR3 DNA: TGTGCCAGCGCTCTTCGGGGGGGGGACGAAAAACTGTTTTTT

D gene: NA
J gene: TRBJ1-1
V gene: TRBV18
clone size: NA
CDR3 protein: CASSPRKQGNTEAFF
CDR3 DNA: TGTGCCAGCTCACCACGAAAACAGGGGAACACTGAAGCTTTCTTT

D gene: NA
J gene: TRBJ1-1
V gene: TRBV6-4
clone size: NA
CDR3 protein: CASSDGIVDTEAFF
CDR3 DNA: TGTGCCAGCAGTGACGGGATTGTGGACACTGAAGCTTTCTTT

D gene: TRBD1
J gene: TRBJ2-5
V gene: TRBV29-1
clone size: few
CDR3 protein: CSVRTGSEETQYF
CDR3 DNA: TGCAGCGTCCGGACAGGGTCTGAGGAGACCCAGTACTTC

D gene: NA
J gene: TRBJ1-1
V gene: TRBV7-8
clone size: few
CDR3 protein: CASSLVGGHTEAFF
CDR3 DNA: TGTGCCAGCAGCTTAGTCGGGGGTCACACTGAAGCTTTCTTT

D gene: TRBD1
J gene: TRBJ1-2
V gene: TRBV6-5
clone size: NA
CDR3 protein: CASRPDRGVYGYTF
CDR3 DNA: TGTGCCAGCAGACCCGACAGGGGGGTCTATGGCTACACCTTC

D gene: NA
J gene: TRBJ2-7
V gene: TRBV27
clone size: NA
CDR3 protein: CASSSRSYEQYF
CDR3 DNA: TGTGCCAGCAGTTCCCGATCCTACGAGCAGTACTTC

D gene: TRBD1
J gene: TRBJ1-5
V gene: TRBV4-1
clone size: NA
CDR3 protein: CASSRNRGERGNQPQHF
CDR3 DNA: TGCGCCAGCAGCAGAAACAGGGGGGAAAGGGGCAATCAGCCCCAGCATTTT

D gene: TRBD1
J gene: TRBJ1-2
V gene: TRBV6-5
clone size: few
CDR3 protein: CASSEMTGSHGYTF
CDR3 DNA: TGTGCCAGCAGTGAAATGACAGGGTCCCATGGCTACACCTTC